The clone carrying this T cell receptor beta chain was seen more than once but under ten times. What was sequenced were expressed TCRB transcripts, since all of the isolated RNA had been reverse transcribed. Method: immunoSEQ multiplex PCR; TCRdb's copy keeps in-frame clones and lacks some. The sample includes fewer than 650,000 clones, 15% of them seen just once. Germline V gives CDR1 LNHNV, CDR2 YYDKDF (reference sequence). V lost 0 bases and J 4 bases, leaving 13 bases between the germline ends. This CDR3 has 16 amino acids. CD4+ naive, central memory, regulatory and stem cell-like memory cells were sorted via CD45RO/CCR7/CD25/CD127/CD95/CD27. Populations obtained by sorting all exceeded 98% purity. The source of the sample is a study of beta chain features in type 1 diabetes.

The rearrangement uses TRBV15 and TRBJ2-1, with no clear D. Sequenced sample: naive CD4+ T cells from blood. This TCR was sampled from a man between 18 and 35 years old in good health. The CDR3 DNA is TGTGCCACCAGCAGAGATTCAGCCTCAGTTTACAATGAGCAGTTCTTC. As protein: CATSRDSASVYNEQFF. Supplemented by reference TRBV15 and TRBJ2-1, the full variable domain reads DAMVIQNPRYQVTQFGKPVTLSCSQTLNHNVMYWYQQKSSQAPKLLFHYYDKDFNNEADTPDNFQSRRPNTSFCFLDIRSPGLGDTAMYLCATSRDSASVYNEQFFGPGTRLTVL.